These 26 T cell receptor beta chains were all obtained from the same sample, sequenced in a study of blood T cell repertoires in COVID-19. TCRdb's table, derived via immunoSEQ multiplex PCR, lists solely in-frame clones and lacks some. The top ten hold over 2.5% of the sample, which has 110,000 to 150,000 clones, 85% seen once. Sequencing was performed on peripheral blood. The receptors here all came from a man aged 45-60 years with acute or convalescent COVID-19.

The V gene is TRBV29-1, the J gene TRBJ2-1, with 8 bases fitting TRBD2. There are 16 residues in the CDR3. Germline loops: CDR1 SQVTM, CDR2 ANQGSEA. The J segment lost 7 bases and the V segment lost 5 bases, leaving 16 bases of the junction unmatched. In DNA form, the CDR3 reads TGCAGCGTTCACGGCACGGGGGGGTTAGCATGGAATGAGCAGTTCTTC. Residues: CSVHGTGGLAWNEQFF.

The chain has TRBV4-2 and TRBJ2-6; TRBD2 agrees at 8 bases. V gave up 4 bases and J gave up 0 bases; unmatched junction bases: 8. CDR1 and CDR2 from the germline V gene are LGHNA and YNFKEQ. The CDR3 covers 18 residues. The CDR3 nucleotides are TGTGCCAGCAGCCCCTTGAACGGGAGGGCCTCTGGGGCCAACGTCCTGACTTTC. Translation: CASSPLNGRASGANVLTF.

J is TRBJ1-2 and V is TRBV5-1; D may be TRBD1 (6 bases). The CDR3 sequence is 14 residues long. Deletions cut 4 bases from V and 2 bases from J, with 12 bases between. Germline V gene data show CDR1 as SGHRS and CDR2 as YFSETQ. The CDR3 DNA sequence: TGCGCCAGCAGCGAATCGACAGGAAACTATGGCTACACCTTC. It translates to CASSESTGNYGYTF.

V usage is TRBV6-1 and J usage is TRBJ2-1; 10 bases line up with TRBD2. Losses at the gene ends were 4 bases for V and 4 bases for J; bases not matched to a gene: 1. CDR1 is MNHNS and CDR2 is SASEGT in the germline V gene. This CDR3 comprises 14 residues. Here the CDR3 reads CASSVAGGYNEQFF. The CDR3 nucleotides read TGTGCCAGCAGTGTAGCGGGGGGATACAATGAGCAGTTCTTC.

The rearrangement joins TRBV21-1 to TRBJ2-5; the D call TRBD2 from the table was never checked on the DNA. TRBV21-1 is deemed a pseudogene. The CDR3 has 14 residues. The CDR3: CASSQGSLAETQYF. CDR3 coding DNA: TGTGCCAGCAGCCAAGGGTCTCTAGCGGAGACCCAGTACTTC.

The chain carries TRBV30 and TRBJ1-2; D might be TRBD1 (5 bases). Trimming pared 2 bases from V and 6 bases from J, leaving 10 bases between. CDR3 size: 12 residues. Germline V gene sequence: CDR1 GTSNPN, CDR2 SVGIG (reference sequence). CDR3 amino acids: CAWSPDSNGYTF. Written as DNA, the CDR3 is TGTGCCTGGAGTCCCGACAGTAATGGCTACACCTTC. The entire variable domain, with the rest obtained from reference TRBV30 and TRBJ1-2, is as follows: SQTIHQWPATLVQPVGSPLSLECTVEGTSNPNLYWYRQAAGRGLQLLFYSVGIGQISSEVPQNLSASRPQDRQFILSSKKLLLSDSGFYLCAWSPDSNGYTFGSGTRLTVV.

The rearrangement uses TRBV4-2 and TRBJ2-1; D unclear. This CDR3 contains 15 residues. With 4 bases removed from V and 4 bases from J, the gap between germline ends came to 14 bases. Germline V CDR1 and CDR2: LGHNA, YNFKEQ. DNA for the CDR3: TGTGCCAGCAGCCCGGCACTAATCGCTTACAATGAGCAGTTCTTC. Protein: CASSPALIAYNEQFF.

V and J are TRBV19 and TRBJ1-6; unclear D gene. Germline V lookup: CDR1 LNHDA, CDR2 SQIVND (reference sequence). This CDR3 has 13 residues. V shed 7 bases and J shed 7 bases, with 11 bases lying between them. CDR3 sequence (DNA): TGTGCCAGTATAGGACGGGAAAATTCACCCCTCCACTTT. Translation: CASIGRENSPLHF.

This clone was recorded only once. This chain connects TRBV5-6 to TRBJ1-2; D may be TRBD1 (6 bases). This CDR3 region has 15 residues. V gave up 1 base and J gave up 7 bases, with 17 bases separating them. The germline CDR1 and CDR2 sequences are SGHDT and YYEEEE. The CDR3 DNA follows: TGTGCCAGCAGCTTGTTAGTGTCAGGGGCAGGTGGCTACACCTTC. Residues: CASSLLVSGAGGYTF.

The gene calls are TRBV5-1 and TRBJ2-3; 11 nucleotides agree with TRBD2. This CDR3 spans 15 amino acids. From germline, CDR1 is SGHRS and CDR2 YFSETQ. Trimming removed 1 base from V and 4 bases from J; junction bases left unmatched: 2. For the CDR3, the DNA is TGCGCCAGCAGCTTGTTTAGCGGGAGGGCAGATACGCAGTATTTT. Protein sequence: CASSLFSGRADTQYF.

The CDR3 is CASSPDKRPPDTQYF. As DNA, the CDR3 is TGTGCCAGCAGTCCGGACAAAAGGCCACCGGATACGCAGTATTTT. This chain links TRBV2 with TRBJ2-3; D may be TRBD1 (5 bases). Germline values: CDR1 SNHLY, CDR2 FYNNEI. This CDR3 spans 15 amino acids. Trimming stripped 5 bases from V and 6 bases from J, with 18 bases between.

This chain uses TRBV2 with TRBJ1-6, with unresolved D. This CDR3 is built from 14 residues. The germline V gene has CDR1 SNHLY and CDR2 FYNNEI. Trimming shortened V by 6 bases and J by 4 bases, and 10 bases separated the two germline ends. CDR3 residues: CASSQTSYNSPLHF. The CDR3 DNA reads TGTGCCAGCAGCCAGACAAGTTATAATTCACCCCTCCACTTT.

The chain is built from TRBV2 and TRBJ1-1, with D unresolved. CDR1 is SNHLY, CDR2 FYNNEI, per germline. This CDR3 is 13 amino acids long. The V end lost 6 bases, the J end lost 0 bases, and 8 bases lay between the germline ends. Here the CDR3 reads CASRADMNTEAFF. The CDR3 coding sequence is TGTGCCAGCAGGGCGGATATGAACACTGAAGCTTTCTTT.

This rearrangement joins TRBV5-4 to TRBJ2-7; 9 bases are shared with TRBD1. The J segment lost 3 bases and the V segment lost 3 bases, leaving 1 base of the junction unmatched. The CDR3 totals 13 residues. CDR1 is SGHNT and CDR2 is YYREEE in the germline V gene (reference sequence). CDR3: CASSWTGDYEQYF. The CDR3 DNA follows: TGTGCCAGCAGCTGGACAGGGGACTACGAGCAGTACTTC.

The V call is TRBV19, the J call TRBJ1-4; D call uncertain. The CDR3 is 13 amino acids. The V gene lost 3 bases and the J gene lost 4 bases, with 6 bases spanning the gap. CDR1 and CDR2 (germline): LNHDA, SQIVND (reference sequence). The CDR3 reads CASSISRNEKLFF. For the CDR3, the DNA is TGTGCCAGTAGTATCTCGCGTAATGAAAAACTGTTTTTT.

This chain joins TRBV7-9 and TRBJ1-2, with D maybe TRBD1 (6 bases). The germline V and J ends were trimmed by 5 bases and 4 bases, with 20 bases remaining between them. From germline, CDR1 is SEHNR and CDR2 FQNEAQ (reference sequence). CDR3 length: 16 residues. In DNA form, the CDR3 reads TGTGCCAGCAGCGCCCGGGGGGCAGGGGAAGGCTATGGCTACACCTTC. This sequence encodes CASSARGAGEGYGYTF.

The V call is TRBV19, the J call TRBJ1-5; 7 bases are shared with TRBD1. Germline V gene sequence: CDR1 LNHDA, CDR2 SQIVND (reference sequence). After removal of 7 bases from V and 8 bases from J, the junction contained 5 bases not matched to a gene. The CDR3 runs 12 residues. The CDR3 DNA sequence: TGTGCCAGTATCGGACAGGTCGAGCCCCAGCATTTT. Its protein is CASIGQVEPQHF. The variable domain in full, with the rest retrieved from reference TRBV19 and TRBJ1-5, is DGGITQSPKYLFRKEGQNVTLSCEQNLNHDAMYWYRQDPGQGLRLIYYSQIVNDFQKGDIAEGYSVSREKKESFPLTVTSAQKNPTAFYLCASIGQVEPQHFGDGTRLSIL.

This sequence joins TRBV20-1 and TRBJ2-5; D gene unclear. Trimming removed 3 bases from V and 3 bases from J, with 8 bases in between. This CDR3 contains 12 residues. CDR1 is DFQATT, CDR2 SNEGSKA, per germline (reference sequence). The CDR3 DNA follows: TGCAGTGCTAGTATGGCAGAAGAGACCCAGTACTTC. Translated, it gives CSASMAEETQYF.

This clone was observed a single time. The J gene is TRBJ1-2, the V gene TRBV27; 10 positions agree with TRBD1. CDR1 is MNHEY and CDR2 is SMNVEV in the germline V gene (reference sequence). With 6 bases clipped from V and 4 bases from J, the junction kept 5 bases outside the gene matches. The CDR3 loop spans 14 amino acids. The CDR3 DNA reads TGTGCCAGCAGGCCGACAGGGGGCCCCTATGGCTACACCTTC. Protein product: CASRPTGGPYGYTF.

V and J are TRBV19 and TRBJ2-3; possibly TRBD2 for D (5 bases). The CDR3 loop spans 15 amino acids. The germline V gene has CDR1 LNHDA and CDR2 SQIVND (reference sequence). V was trimmed by 8 bases and J by 2 bases, leaving 17 bases between them. The CDR3 spells CASGGLEYYTDTQYF. The CDR3 DNA sequence: TGTGCCAGTGGTGGACTGGAATATTACACAGATACGCAGTATTTT.

The chain's CDR3 is CASSDDQALNQPQHF. The CDR3, as DNA: TGTGCCAGCAGTGACGACCAGGCGCTCAATCAGCCCCAGCATTTT. The chain employs TRBV2 and TRBJ1-5; D is uncertain. Germline V gene lookup returns CDR1 SNHLY and CDR2 FYNNEI. This CDR3 has 15 residues. Trimming removed 3 bases at V and 3 bases at J, with 12 bases between.

The V and J genes are TRBV6-4 and TRBJ2-7, with 8 bases fitting TRBD1. The junction had 14 bases not matched to a gene; V was cut back by 7 bases and J by 6 bases. The CDR3 runs to 15 residues. CDR1 and CDR2 from the germline V gene are MRHNA and SNTAGT. For the CDR3, the DNA is TGTGCCAGCAACTTACCCTCCAGGGGGCCTGTCGAGCAGTACTTC. Protein: CASNLPSRGPVEQYF.

The chain's CDR3 is CASSPNRDSSYEQYF. CDR3 bases: TGTGCCAGCAGCCCGAACCGGGACAGTTCCTACGAGCAGTACTTC. V and J are TRBV5-4 and TRBJ2-7; TRBD1 matches 7 bases. Germline CDR1 SGHNT, CDR2 YYREEE (reference sequence). The CDR3 loop spans 15 amino acids. The V gene end was trimmed by 4 bases and the J gene end by 1 base; junction bases not matched to a gene: 8. The full variable domain, with the rest looked up from reference TRBV5-4 and TRBJ2-7, is ETGVTQSPTHLIKTRGQQVTLRCSSQSGHNTVSWYQQALGQGPQFIFQYYREEENGRGNFPPRFSGLQFPNYSSELNVNALELDDSALYLCASSPNRDSSYEQYFGPGTRLTVT.

The CDR3 DNA reads TGTGCCAGCAGTTTACGTGCAGGGTCCGGCTACACCTTC. It yields the protein CASSLRAGSGYTF. This rearrangement joins TRBV12-3 or TRBV12-4 to TRBJ1-2; D possibly corresponds to TRBD1 (5 bases). The CDR3 length is 13 residues. V dropped 2 bases and J dropped 8 bases, with 12 bases sitting between them.

The chain employs TRBV4-2 and TRBJ1-3, with 9 nucleotides matching TRBD1. V trimming: 3 bases; J trimming: 0 bases; junction bases outside the gene matches: 6. The CDR3 totals 17 residues. CDR1 and CDR2 from the germline V gene are LGHNA and YNFKEQ. Here the CDR3 reads CASSQQDRGGSGNTIYF. The CDR3 region has the DNA TGTGCCAGCAGCCAGCAGGACAGGGGAGGCTCTGGAAACACCATATATTTT.

The V gene is TRBV6-1, the J gene TRBJ2-7, with TRBD1 as a possible D gene (5 bases). Germline CDR1 MNHNS, CDR2 SASEGT. The CDR3 is made up of 15 amino acids. Trimming removed 1 base from V and 1 base from J, with 11 bases in between. CDR3 bases: TGTGCCAGCAGTGAAGACTACCGGACATCCTACGAGCAGTACTTC. It encodes CASSEDYRTSYEQYF.